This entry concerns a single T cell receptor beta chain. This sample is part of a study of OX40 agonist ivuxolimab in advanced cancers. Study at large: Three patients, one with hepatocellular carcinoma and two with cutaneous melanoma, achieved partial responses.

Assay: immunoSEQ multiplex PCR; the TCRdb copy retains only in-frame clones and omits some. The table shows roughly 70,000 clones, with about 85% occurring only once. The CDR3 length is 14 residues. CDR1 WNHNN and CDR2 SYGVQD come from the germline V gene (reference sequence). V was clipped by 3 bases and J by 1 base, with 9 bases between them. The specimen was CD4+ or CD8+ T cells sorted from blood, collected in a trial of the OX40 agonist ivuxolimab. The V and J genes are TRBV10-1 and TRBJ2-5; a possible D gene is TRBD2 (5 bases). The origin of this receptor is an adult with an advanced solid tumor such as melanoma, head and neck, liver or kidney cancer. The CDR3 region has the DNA TGCGCCAGCAGTGACAGGAGCGGCCAAGAGACCCAGTACTTC. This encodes CASSDRSGQETQYF.